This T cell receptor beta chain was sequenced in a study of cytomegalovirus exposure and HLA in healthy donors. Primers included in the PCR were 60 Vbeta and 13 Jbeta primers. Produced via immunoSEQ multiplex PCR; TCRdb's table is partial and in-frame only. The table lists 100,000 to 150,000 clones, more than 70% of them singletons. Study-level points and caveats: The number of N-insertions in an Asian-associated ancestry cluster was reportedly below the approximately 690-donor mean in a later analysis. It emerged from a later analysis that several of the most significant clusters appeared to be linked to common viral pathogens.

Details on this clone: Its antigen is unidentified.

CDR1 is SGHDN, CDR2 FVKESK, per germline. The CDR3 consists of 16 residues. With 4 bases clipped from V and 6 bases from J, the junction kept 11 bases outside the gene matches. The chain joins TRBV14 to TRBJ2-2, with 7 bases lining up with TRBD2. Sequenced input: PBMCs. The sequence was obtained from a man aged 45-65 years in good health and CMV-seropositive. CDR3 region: CASSRKAGLVAGELFF. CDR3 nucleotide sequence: TGTGCCAGCAGCCGGAAAGCGGGGTTAGTGGCCGGGGAGCTGTTTTTT.